This T cell receptor beta chain was captured by sequencing in a study of cytomegalovirus exposure and HLA in healthy donors. Clones were sequenced by immunoSEQ multiplex PCR, and TCRdb holds only the in-frame ones, with some missing. This sample carries hundreds of thousands of clones, 83% of them seen once, and the ten largest clones take roughly 5.7%. For this clone: One end of the junction does not line up with germline, which may come from a read error.

This CDR3 is built from 12 residues. CDR1 KGHSH and CDR2 LQKENI come from the germline V gene. V is TRBV18 and J is TRBJ2-7; the match to TRBD2 covers 8 bases. This receptor was identified in a woman younger than 30 in good health and CMV-seronegative. Source material: PBMCs. CDR3 bases: TGTGCCAGCTCACCACTGCGGGGGGTTGCCGTCTTC. Its protein product is CASSPLRGVAVF.